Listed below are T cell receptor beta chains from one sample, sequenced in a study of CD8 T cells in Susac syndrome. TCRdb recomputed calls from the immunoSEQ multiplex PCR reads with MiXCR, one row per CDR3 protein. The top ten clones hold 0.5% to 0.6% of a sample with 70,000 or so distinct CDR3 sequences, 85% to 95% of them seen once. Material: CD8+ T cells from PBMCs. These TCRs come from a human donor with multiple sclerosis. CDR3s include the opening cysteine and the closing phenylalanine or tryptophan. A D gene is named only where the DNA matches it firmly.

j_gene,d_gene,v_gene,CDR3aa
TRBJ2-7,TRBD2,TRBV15,CATSSQTSGRAYEQYF
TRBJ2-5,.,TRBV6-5,CASSPRRGGGETQYF
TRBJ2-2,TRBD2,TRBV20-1,CSARGLADLGELFF
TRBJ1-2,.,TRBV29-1,CSVSEGPNYGYTF
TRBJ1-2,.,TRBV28,CASSEVGDSNYGYTF
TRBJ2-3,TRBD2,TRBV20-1,CSARVFVGLATSTDTQYF
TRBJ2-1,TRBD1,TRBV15,CATSRGQGNNEQFF
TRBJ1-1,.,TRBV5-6,CASSRRGGWQGEAFF
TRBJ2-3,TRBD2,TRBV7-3,CASSISGSGTDTQYF
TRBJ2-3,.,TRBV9,CASSPTTSTDTQYF
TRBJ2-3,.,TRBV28,CASSPTGGDTQYF
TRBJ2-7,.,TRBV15,CATSRDRDRIIYEQYF
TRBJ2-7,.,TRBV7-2,CASSWGEQYF
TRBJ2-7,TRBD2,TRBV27,CASSTEGTSAYEQYF
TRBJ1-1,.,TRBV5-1,CASSLMEMNTEAFF
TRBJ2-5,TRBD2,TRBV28,CASSLRLAGISETQYF
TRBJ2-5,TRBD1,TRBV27,CASSLSWDSKETQYF
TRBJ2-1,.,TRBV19,CASSISGSNEQFF
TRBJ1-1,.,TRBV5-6,CASSSAGFTEAFF
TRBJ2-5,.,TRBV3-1,CASSQGQGGAETQYF
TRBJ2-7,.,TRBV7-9,CASSLTPGKDYEQYF
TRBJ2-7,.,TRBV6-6,CASSPGAEQYF
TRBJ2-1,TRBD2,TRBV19,CASSIWGLAHNEQFF
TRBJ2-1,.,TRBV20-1,CSARDSNEQFF
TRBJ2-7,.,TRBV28,CASGPDYEQYF
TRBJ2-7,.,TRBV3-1,CASGNRENYEQYF
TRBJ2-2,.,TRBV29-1,CSVETGELFF
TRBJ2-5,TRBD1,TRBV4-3,CASSRLTGQGEETQYF
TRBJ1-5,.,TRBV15,CATSSGSGQPQHF
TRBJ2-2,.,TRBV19,CASSQGANTGELFF
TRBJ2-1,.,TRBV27,CASSLSPYNEQFF
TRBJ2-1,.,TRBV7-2,CASSPGSSLGEQFF
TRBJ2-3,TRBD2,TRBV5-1,CASSSRVAGGDTQYF
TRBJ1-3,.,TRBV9,CASRSGNTIYF
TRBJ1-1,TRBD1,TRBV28,CASSLRDSGPVNTEAFF
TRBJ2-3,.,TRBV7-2,CASSPGGLADTQYF
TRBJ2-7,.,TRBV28,CASSLGDTTYGEQYF
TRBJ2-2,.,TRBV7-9,CASSLVTGGTNTGELFF
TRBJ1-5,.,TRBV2,CASGEGIVQPQHF
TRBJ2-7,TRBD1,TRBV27,CASSFSGTGYEQYF